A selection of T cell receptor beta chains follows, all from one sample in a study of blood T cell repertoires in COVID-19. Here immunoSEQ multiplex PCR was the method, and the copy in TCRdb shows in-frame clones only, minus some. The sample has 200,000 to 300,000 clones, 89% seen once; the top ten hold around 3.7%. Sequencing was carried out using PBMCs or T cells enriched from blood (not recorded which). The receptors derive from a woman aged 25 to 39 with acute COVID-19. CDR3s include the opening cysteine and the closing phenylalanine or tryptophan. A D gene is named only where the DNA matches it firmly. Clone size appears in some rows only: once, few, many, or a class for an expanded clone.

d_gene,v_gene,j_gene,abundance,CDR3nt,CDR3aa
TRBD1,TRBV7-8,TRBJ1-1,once,TGTGCCAGCAGCGTACAGGGGGCGATGAACACTGAAGCTTTCTTT,CASSVQGAMNTEAFF
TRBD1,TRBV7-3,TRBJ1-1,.,TGTGCCAGCAGCTTAGGTCACAGGGGAAACACTGAAGCTTTCTTT,CASSLGHRGNTEAFF
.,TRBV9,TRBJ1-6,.,TGTGCCAGCAGCTTAAAAGGGAGCTCCTATAATTCACCCCTCCACTTT,CASSLKGSSYNSPLHF
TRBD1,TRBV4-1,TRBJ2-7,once,TGCGCCAGCAGCTCCCGGGACAGGGGGCCCTACGAGCAGTACTTC,CASSSRDRGPYEQYF
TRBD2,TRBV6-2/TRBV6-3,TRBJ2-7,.,TGTGCCAGCAGTTACATCCCCCGGAGTAGCGGGCCCTACGAGCAGTACTTC,CASSYIPRSSGPYEQYF
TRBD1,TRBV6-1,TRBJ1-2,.,TGTGCCAGCAGTGACGGACCGGGACAGGGAAACTATGGCTACACCTTC,CASSDGPGQGNYGYTF
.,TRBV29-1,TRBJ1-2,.,TGCAGCGTTTTTGGACAGATCGGCTACACCTTC,CSVFGQIGYTF
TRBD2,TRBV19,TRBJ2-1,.,TGTGCCAGTAGTTCGCGGGGGGCCTACAATGAGCAGTTCTTC,CASSSRGAYNEQFF
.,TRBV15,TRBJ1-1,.,TGTGCCACCCTATGGGCAGAAGCTTTCTTT,CATLWAEAFF
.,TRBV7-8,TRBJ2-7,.,TGTGCCAGCAGCTTAGGAGTTTGGGCACAGTCCTACGAGCAGTACTTC,CASSLGVWAQSYEQYF
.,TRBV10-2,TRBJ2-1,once,TGCGCCAGTAACGGGGGTTACAATGAGCAGCTCTTC,CASNGGYNEQLF
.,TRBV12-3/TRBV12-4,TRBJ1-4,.,TGTGCCAGCAGTGGCCTGCAGGGTGAAAAACTGTTTTTT,CASSGLQGEKLFF
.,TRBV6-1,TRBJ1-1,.,TGTGCCAGCAGTGTGGATGTTGGGGGGGGGCATCACACTGAAGCTTTCTTT,CASSVDVGGGHHTEAFF
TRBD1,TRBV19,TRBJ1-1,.,TGTGCCAGTAGTACCCGTAGGACAGGAGTGAACACTGAAGCTTTCTTT,CASSTRRTGVNTEAFF
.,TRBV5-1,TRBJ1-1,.,TGCGCCAGCAGCTTGCGGGGAGGCAATCTGGGGTCATCGAACACTGAAGCTTTCTTT,CASSLRGGNLGSSNTEAFF
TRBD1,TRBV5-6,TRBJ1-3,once,TGTGCCAGCAGCCGAAACAGGGGGCTAACTGGAAACACCATATATTTT,CASSRNRGLTGNTIYF
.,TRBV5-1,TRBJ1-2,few,TGCGCCAGCAGCTTGACCGGGGATGCTGGCTACACCTTC,CASSLTGDAGYTF
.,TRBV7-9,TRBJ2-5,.,TGTGCCAGCAGCCCCAGGGAAGAGACCCAGTACTTC,CASSPREETQYF
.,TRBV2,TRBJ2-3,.,TGTGCCAGCATCTGGACAGAAAGCACAGATACGCAGTATTTT,CASIWTESTDTQYF
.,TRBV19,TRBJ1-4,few,TGTGCCAGTAGCAGAGGCCGGGGGGAAGATGAAAAACTGTTTTTT,CASSRGRGEDEKLFF
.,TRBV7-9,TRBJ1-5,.,TGTGCCAGCAGCTTAGCGCTGGGGCACCAGCATTTT,CASSLALGHQHF
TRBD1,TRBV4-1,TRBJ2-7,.,TGCGCCAGCAGCCAAGTAACAGGGGGCGGGTACGAGCAGTACTTC,CASSQVTGGGYEQYF
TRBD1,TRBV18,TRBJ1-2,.,TGTGCCAGCTCACGGACAGGGGCCAACGCGAACTATGGCTACACCTTC,CASSRTGANANYGYTF
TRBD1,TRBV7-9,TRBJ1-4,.,TGTGCCAGCAGCTCGCGGACAGGGTTAAATCAAAAACTGTTTTTT,CASSSRTGLNQKLFF
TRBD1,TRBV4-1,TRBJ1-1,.,TGCGCCAGCAGCCAAGATTGGGACAGGGGCGCTTTCTTT,CASSQDWDRGAFF
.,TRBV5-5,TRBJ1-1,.,TGTGCCAGCAGCTTGTCCACAGTCCCCAGGCCCGCTTTCTTT,CASSLSTVPRPAFF
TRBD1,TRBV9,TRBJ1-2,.,TGTGCCAGCAGCGTCGGCCAGGGGGGAGACTACACCTTC,CASSVGQGGDYTF
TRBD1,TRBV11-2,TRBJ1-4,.,TGTGCCAGCAGCTTACATGGACAGGCTCAAGAAAAACTGTTTTTT,CASSLHGQAQEKLFF
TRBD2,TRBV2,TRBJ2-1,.,TGTGCCAGCAGGCCCCTTGAGCGGGGGCTATACAATGAGCAGTTCTTC,CASRPLERGLYNEQFF
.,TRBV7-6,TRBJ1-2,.,TGTGCCAGCAGCTCCGGGGGGGGTGGCTACACCTTC,CASSSGGGGYTF
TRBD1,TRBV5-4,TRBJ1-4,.,TGTGCCAGCAGCTTCGGGGGACAGTTTAATGAAAAACTGTTTTTT,CASSFGGQFNEKLFF
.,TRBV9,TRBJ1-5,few,TGTGCCAGCAGCGTAGATTCCTTGAGCAATCAGCCCCAGCATTTT,CASSVDSLSNQPQHF
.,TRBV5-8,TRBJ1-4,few,TGTGCCAGCAGCTCCGGTCAAACCACCTACCGAGGCAATGAAAAACTGTTTTTT,CASSSGQTTYRGNEKLFF
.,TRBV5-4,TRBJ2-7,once,TGTGCCAGCAGCCCAATGTGGGGGGAGGGGGACTACTACGAGCAGTACTTC,CASSPMWGEGDYYEQYF
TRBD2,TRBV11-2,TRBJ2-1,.,TGTGCCAGCAGCTTAAGACTAGCGGGGAAGTACAATGAGCAGTTCTTC,CASSLRLAGKYNEQFF
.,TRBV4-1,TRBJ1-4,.,TGCGCCAGCAGCCCTCGGACAGCAACTAATGAAAAACTGTTTTTT,CASSPRTATNEKLFF
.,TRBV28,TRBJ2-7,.,TGTGCCAGCAGTTACGGACCGGGATTGGACGAGCAGTACTTC,CASSYGPGLDEQYF
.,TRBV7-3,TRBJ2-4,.,TGTGCCAGCAGCCCACCAGGGGTACAAAACATTCAGTACTTC,CASSPPGVQNIQYF